What follows are 27 T cell receptor beta chains derived from one specimen sequenced in a study of control samples from healthy donors and cancer patients. Sequenced by immunoSEQ multiplex PCR; TCRdb stores in-frame clones only, minus some. The sample has approximately 80,000 clones, about nine tenths seen once. The source material was blood. The receptors here all came from a man younger than 40 in good health.

This clone was recorded only once. This chain joins TRBV4-1 and TRBJ1-1, with D tentatively TRBD1 (6 bases). The germline gives CDR1 MGHRA, CDR2 YSYEKL. The V gene lost 3 bases and the J gene lost 6 bases, with 20 bases spanning the gap. The CDR3 runs to 16 residues. For the CDR3, the DNA is TGCGCCAGCAGCCACGTCGGGGGCGGGGGGATGTCTGAAGCTTTCTTT. Its translation is CASSHVGGGGMSEAFF.

The chain couples TRBV29-1 to TRBJ2-7, with D possibly being TRBD1 (7 bases). V dropped 1 base and J dropped 4 bases, with 17 bases sitting between them. Germline CDR1 reads SQVTM; CDR2 reads ANQGSEA. The CDR3 spans 15 residues. For the CDR3, the DNA is TGCAGCGTTGAAGGGGCGGGGACAGTGGGTTACGAGCAGTACTTC. Its protein is CSVEGAGTVGYEQYF.

The CDR3 region has the DNA TGTGCCAGCAGCTTAGACAGGTACTCCTACGAGCAGTACTTC. This translates into CASSLDRYSYEQYF. The rearrangement joins TRBV11-2 to TRBJ2-7, with unresolved D. Trimming stripped 0 bases from V and 0 bases from J, with 6 bases between. This CDR3 comprises 14 residues. CDR1 and CDR2 from the germline V gene are SGHAT and FQNNGV.

This CDR3 reads CASRGQGKNQPQHF. In nucleotides, the CDR3 is TGTGCCAGCAGGGGACAGGGCAAAAATCAGCCCCAGCATTTT. V and J are TRBV25-1 and TRBJ1-5; 9 nucleotides agree with TRBD1. Germline trimming cut 6 bases from V and 4 bases from J; bases unmatched to any gene: 4. CDR3 size: 14 residues. The germline V gene has CDR1 MGHDK and CDR2 SYGVNS.

The chain combines TRBV11-2 with TRBJ2-1; 8 nucleotides agree with TRBD2. The CDR3 has 16 residues. Germline CDR1 and CDR2: SGHAT and FQNNGV. With 2 bases clipped from V and 2 bases from J, the junction kept 5 bases outside the gene matches. The chain's CDR3 is CASSLISGGPYNEQFF. Written as DNA, the CDR3 is TGTGCCAGCAGCTTAATCAGCGGGGGACCCTACAATGAGCAGTTCTTC.

The V and J genes are TRBV5-1 and TRBJ2-2; D is uncertain. Trimming stripped 0 bases from V and 4 bases from J, with 1 base between. The CDR3 runs 12 residues. Germline-derived CDR1 and CDR2 are SGHRS and YFSETQ. CDR3 residues: CASSLATGELFF. CDR3 bases: TGCGCCAGCAGCTTGGCCACCGGGGAGCTGTTTTTT.

CDR3 coding DNA: TGTGCCAGCAAGAGCGGACTACCGACTTACAATGAGCAGTTCTTC. Its translation is CASKSGLPTYNEQFF. This chain joins TRBV2 and TRBJ2-1, with TRBD2 as a possible D gene (6 bases). V lost 7 bases and J 4 bases, leaving 17 bases between the germline ends. CDR3 length equals 15 residues. CDR1 is SNHLY, CDR2 FYNNEI, per germline.

V usage is TRBV3-1 (or the pseudogene TRBV3-2) and J usage is TRBJ2-5, with 14 bases identical to TRBD2. The CDR3 is made up of 16 amino acids. V trimming: 3 bases; J trimming: 3 bases; junction bases outside the gene matches: 3. Germline CDR1 reads LGHDT; CDR2 reads YNNKEL (reference sequence). In nucleotides, the CDR3 is TGTGCCAGCAGCCAGGGACTAGCGGGGGAGGAAGAGACCCAGTACTTC. This sequence encodes CASSQGLAGEEETQYF.

The V gene is TRBV4-2, the J gene TRBJ2-7; 8 bases match TRBD2. The CDR3 is made up of 14 amino acids. Germline V gene lookup returns CDR1 LGHNA and CDR2 YNFKEQ. V shed 4 bases, J shed 0 bases, and the junction held 2 bases outside the gene matches. CDR3 loop: CASSRGTSSYEQYF. CDR3 coding DNA: TGTGCCAGCAGCCGGGGGACTAGCTCCTACGAGCAGTACTTC.

The chain combines TRBV12-5 with TRBJ2-7; a weak D match, TRBD1 (5 bases). The germline V gene has CDR1 LGHNT and CDR2 FRNRAP. V gave up 0 bases and J gave up 4 bases, with 28 bases separating them. The CDR3 is made up of 20 amino acids. CDR3 bases: TGTGCTAGTGGTTTGGTACTTGAGCAGGGCGCCGTACCCGAAAGATACGAGCAGTACTTC. Its translation is CASGLVLEQGAVPERYEQYF.

The rearrangement links TRBV6-5 to TRBJ1-1, with a tentative D call TRBD1 (6 bases). Trimming took 4 bases from V and 1 from J, leaving 10 bases between them. The V gene's germline CDR1 is MNHEY and CDR2 SVGAGI. CDR3 size: 14 residues. CDR3 amino acids: CASSLGHRNTEAFF. The CDR3 nucleotides are TGTGCCAGCAGTTTGGGACATAGGAACACTGAAGCTTTCTTT.

J is TRBJ2-7 and V is TRBV12-3 or TRBV12-4; D gene uncertain. The J call may be incorrect, as the DNA end agrees better with TRBJ2-1. The CDR3 consists of 11 residues. The CDR3 coding sequence is TGTGCCAGCAGTGTTTACAATGAGCAGTTCTTC. Encoded protein: CASSVYNEQFF.

V usage is TRBV6-5 and J usage is TRBJ1-6; 8 nucleotides match TRBD1. This CDR3 is 14 amino acids long. Germline V gives CDR1 MNHEY, CDR2 SVGAGI. V dropped 7 bases and J dropped 5; count of bases not matched to a gene: 4. In nucleotides, the CDR3 is TGTGCCAGCAAGTTGACAGGGGATAATTCACCCCTCCACTTT. As protein: CASKLTGDNSPLHF.

The rearrangement links TRBV15 to TRBJ2-7; weak D call: TRBD1 (5 bases). Germline lookup yields CDR1 LNHNV and CDR2 YYDKDF (reference sequence). Trimming removed 3 bases from V and 0 bases from J, with 6 bases in between. The CDR3 sequence is 13 residues long. CDR3 sequence reads: CATSRDISYEQYF. DNA of the CDR3: TGTGCCACCAGCAGGGACATCTCCTACGAGCAGTACTTC.

This chain connects TRBV2 to TRBJ1-5; D perhaps matches TRBD1 (5 bases). CDR1 is SNHLY and CDR2 is FYNNEI in the germline V gene. CDR3 size: 17 residues. Trimming stripped 6 bases from V and 1 base from J, with 19 bases between. The CDR3 DNA is TGTGCCAGCAGATCGGGCCGACGGGGGGGGAGCAATCAGCCCCAGCATTTT. This sequence encodes CASRSGRRGGSNQPQHF.

The chain has TRBV5-1 and TRBJ2-2; possible D gene TRBD1, 6 bases. The CDR3 extends over 16 amino acids. Between the trimmed V and J ends, which lost 4 bases and 0 bases, there was a span of 13 bases. Germline V gene sequence: CDR1 SGHRS, CDR2 YFSETQ. CDR3 sequence reads: CASSISRGANTGELFF. Here the CDR3 DNA reads TGCGCCAGCAGCATCAGCAGGGGCGCGAACACCGGGGAGCTGTTTTTT.

The chain combines TRBV5-1 with TRBJ2-5; 11 positions match TRBD2. The CDR3 totals 17 residues. CDR1 is SGHRS and CDR2 is YFSETQ in the germline V gene. V shed 2 bases and J 5 bases; nucleotides not matched to a gene: 11. This CDR3 reads CASSLAARLAGFETQYF. Written as DNA, the CDR3 is TGCGCCAGCAGCTTAGCCGCACGACTAGCGGGGTTTGAGACCCAGTACTTC.

This chain joins TRBV5-8 and TRBJ1-1; D may be TRBD1 (6 bases). Looked up from germline, CDR1 is SGHTS and CDR2 is YDEGEE. The V end lost 4 bases, the J end lost 0 bases, and 16 bases lay between the germline ends. The CDR3 is 16 amino acids. CDR3 sequence: CASSPGTWTMNTEAFF. CDR3 DNA sequence: TGTGCCAGCAGCCCAGGGACATGGACCATGAACACTGAAGCTTTCTTT.

The chain combines TRBV28 with TRBJ1-2; TRBD1 matches at 8 bases. This CDR3 comprises 15 residues. Germline assignment: CDR1 MDHEN and CDR2 SYDVKM. Trimming removed 3 bases from V and 5 bases from J; junction bases left unmatched: 8. CDR3: CASSFQDRDSYGYTF. The CDR3 DNA sequence: TGTGCCAGCAGTTTTCAGGACAGGGACTCATATGGCTACACCTTC.

V gene TRBV14 combines with J gene TRBJ2-5; the match to TRBD2 covers 7 bases. The ends lost 0 bases at V and 2 bases at J; junction bases unmatched: 15. This CDR3 is 19 amino acids long. Germline loops: CDR1 SGHDN, CDR2 FVKESK. The CDR3 DNA sequence: TGTGCCAGCAGCCAAGAATGGGTGCAGGGAGGGGCCCTTCAAGAGACCCAGTACTTC. Amino acid sequence: CASSQEWVQGGALQETQYF.

This clone was recorded once. The CDR3 region has the DNA TGTGCCAGCAGCCAAACGATCCTGGGACAGGGGACCCTTTCTAGCTCCTACGAGCAGTACTTC. It codes for CASSQTILGQGTLSSSYEQYF. V and J are TRBV14 and TRBJ2-7; 10 positions agree with TRBD1. The CDR3 is 21 amino acids. Germline CDR1 and CDR2: SGHDN and FVKESK. Trimming cost V 2 bases and J 0 bases; bases outside gene matches: 19.

V gene TRBV3-1 (or the pseudogene TRBV3-2) combines with J gene TRBJ1-1; D remains unclear. In germline, CDR1 is LGHDT, CDR2 YNNKEL (reference sequence). The CDR3 length is 14 residues. V was cut by 2 bases and J by 1 base, with 8 bases left in between. The CDR3 sequence: CASSQSLRNTEAFF. CDR3 DNA: TGTGCCAGCAGCCAATCTTTAAGGAACACTGAAGCTTTCTTT.

This chain joins TRBV5-1 and TRBJ1-1, with D hard to call. In germline, CDR1 is SGHRS, CDR2 YFSETQ. Trimming removed 0 bases from V and 0 bases from J, with 6 bases in between. The CDR3 contains 14 residues. CDR3 loop: CASSLDSLNTEAFF. The CDR3 DNA reads TGCGCCAGCAGCTTGGACAGTCTGAACACTGAAGCTTTCTTT. Together with reference TRBV5-1 and TRBJ1-1, the CDR3 gives the full variable domain: KAGVTQTPRYLIKTRGQQVTLSCSPISGHRSVSWYQQTPGQGLQFLFEYFSETQRNKGNFPGRFSGRQFSNSRSEMNVSTLELGDSALYLCASSLDSLNTEAFFGQGTRLTVV.

The count of this clone is one. The chain has TRBV12-5 and TRBJ2-7, with 11 positions matching TRBD2. CDR3 length equals 17 residues. Germline-derived CDR1 and CDR2 are LGHNT and FRNRAP. Germline trimming cut 6 bases from V and 3 bases from J; bases unmatched to any gene: 13. In DNA form, the CDR3 reads TGTGCTAGTGGCGCTGCCCGGGGACTAGCGGAGATCTACGAGCAGTACTTC. As protein: CASGAARGLAEIYEQYF.

The rearrangement links TRBV7-9 to TRBJ2-3; 14 bases are a match to TRBD2. Germline V CDR1 and CDR2: SEHNR, FQNEAQ (reference sequence). The CDR3 runs 17 residues. V lost 5 bases, J lost 5 bases, and 9 bases stayed unmatched. CDR3 in DNA: TGTGCCAGCAGCGAAGTGACTAGCGGGGGGGCGGTAGATACGCAGTATTTT. Residues: CASSEVTSGGAVDTQYF.

The chain is built from TRBV5-4 and TRBJ1-1, with a possible D match to TRBD1 (6 bases). This CDR3 has 18 amino acids. Germline assignment: CDR1 SGHNT and CDR2 YYREEE (reference sequence). Between the trimmed V and J ends, which lost 3 bases and 0 bases, there was a span of 21 bases. In nucleotides, the CDR3 is TGTGCCAGCAGCTCGGGCTGGGACAACCTAGGGATGAACACTGAAGCTTTCTTT. Protein sequence: CASSSGWDNLGMNTEAFF. Looking up the rest from reference TRBV5-4 and TRBJ1-1 gives the full variable domain: ETGVTQSPTHLIKTRGQQVTLRCSSQSGHNTVSWYQQALGQGPQFIFQYYREEENGRGNFPPRFSGLQFPNYSSELNVNALELDDSALYLCASSSGWDNLGMNTEAFFGQGTRLTVV.

The genes are TRBV28 and TRBJ1-1; 7 positions match TRBD1. After removal of 2 bases from V and 3 bases from J, the junction contained 6 bases not matched to a gene. The CDR3 loop spans 15 amino acids. The germline gives CDR1 MDHEN, CDR2 SYDVKM. The CDR3 DNA is TGTGCCAGCAGTTTAAGTTTAGGGGGCTACACTGAAGCTTTCTTT. The encoded protein is CASSLSLGGYTEAFF.